The 11 T cell receptor beta chains given below trace back to one sample, sequenced in a study of blood T cell repertoires in COVID-19 (dated by TCRdb to 2018 to 2021). The library was generated by the immunoSEQ multiplex PCR assay. The clones in this table, taken by TCRdb from immuneACCESS, are in-frame only. Not every clone is retained; where verified, under half of the shortfall comes from an unresolved V gene, and the cause of the rest is unknown. The sample contains 65,000 to 90,000 clones, approximately 90% of them found a single time. The ten largest account for around 5.8% of the sample. Sequencing input: peripheral blood. The receptor set was obtained from a human donor in a cohort sampled during active COVID-19.

The sample holds one count of this clone. The V call is TRBV19, the J call TRBJ1-3, with D unclear. This CDR3 is built from 14 residues. Trimming left V 6 bases short and J 0 bases short, with 9 bases between. From germline, CDR1 is LNHDA and CDR2 SQIVND (reference sequence). Here the CDR3 reads CASSLQSSGNTIYF. CDR3 sequence (DNA): TGTGCCAGTAGCCTACAGAGCTCTGGAAACACCATATATTTT. Supplemented by reference TRBV19 and TRBJ1-3, the full variable domain reads DGGITQSPKYLFRKEGQNVTLSCEQNLNHDAMYWYRQDPGQGLRLIYYSQIVNDFQKGDIAEGYSVSREKKESFPLTVTSAQKNPTAFYLCASSLQSSGNTIYFGEGSWLTVV.

V is TRBV16 and J is TRBJ1-1; a weak D match, TRBD1 (6 bases). This CDR3 contains 14 residues. V lost 4 bases, J lost 6 bases, and 15 bases lay in between. The germline V gene encodes CDR1 KGHSY and CDR2 FQNENV. The CDR3 bases are TGTGCCAGCAGCCCGATCCAGGGGAGGGCTGAAGCTTTCTTT. Encoded protein: CASSPIQGRAEAFF.

The chain carries TRBV3-1 (or the pseudogene TRBV3-2) and TRBJ1-1; D ambiguous. The germline V gene encodes CDR1 LGHDT and CDR2 YNNKEL (reference sequence). The CDR3 is made up of 15 amino acids. V dropped 0 bases and J dropped 1 base, with 9 bases sitting between them. CDR3 sequence reads: CASSQEAGSNTEAFF. DNA for the CDR3: TGTGCCAGCAGCCAAGAGGCAGGATCGAACACTGAAGCTTTCTTT.

This chain links TRBV2 with TRBJ1-2; TRBD1 matches 8 bases. The CDR3 covers 13 residues. Germline CDR1 is SNHLY and CDR2 is FYNNEI. The junction had 4 bases not matched to a gene; V was cut back by 5 bases and J by 5 bases. CDR3 in amino acids: CASSPDRDYGYTF. DNA for the CDR3: TGTGCCAGCAGTCCGGACAGGGATTATGGCTACACCTTC.

This chain connects TRBV6-5 to TRBJ2-2; 11 nucleotides match TRBD2. J was trimmed by 5 bases and V by 2 bases; bases with no gene match: 4. From germline, CDR1 is MNHEY and CDR2 SVGAGI. This CDR3 spans 16 amino acids. CDR3 amino acids: CASSYEASGGTGELFF. CDR3 bases: TGTGCCAGCAGTTACGAGGCTAGCGGGGGGACCGGGGAGCTGTTTTTT.

The chain couples TRBV5-5 to TRBJ2-7; TRBD1 aligns across 7 bases. The CDR3 runs 13 residues. V shed 4 bases, J shed 2 bases, and the junction held 3 bases outside the gene matches. The germline V gene encodes CDR1 SGHKS and CDR2 YYEKEE (reference sequence). CDR3: CASSQGQTYEQYF. CDR3 in DNA: TGTGCCAGCAGCCAGGGACAGACCTACGAGCAGTACTTC.

The chain has TRBV18 and TRBJ2-5; TRBD1 agrees at 7 bases. Germline V lookup: CDR1 KGHSH, CDR2 LQKENI. Unmatched junction bases numbered 1, after V lost 2 bases and J lost 1 base. This CDR3 spans 14 amino acids. CDR3 sequence (DNA): TGTGCCAGCTCACCAGGGACAGCCCAAGAGACCCAGTACTTC. It translates to CASSPGTAQETQYF.

V usage is TRBV19 and J usage is TRBJ2-1; tentative D call: TRBD2 (6 bases). Germline V lookup: CDR1 LNHDA, CDR2 SQIVND (reference sequence). CDR3 length: 14 residues. V was pared by 4 bases and J by 4 bases, with 11 bases between. CDR3 coding DNA: TGTGCCAGTAGTAGGGACTGGGCATACAATGAGCAGTTCTTC. The encoded protein is CASSRDWAYNEQFF. The variable domain in full, completed from reference TRBV19 and TRBJ2-1, reads DGGITQSPKYLFRKEGQNVTLSCEQNLNHDAMYWYRQDPGQGLRLIYYSQIVNDFQKGDIAEGYSVSREKKESFPLTVTSAQKNPTAFYLCASSRDWAYNEQFFGPGTRLTVL.

The chain uses TRBV29-1 and TRBJ1-1, with TRBD1 identical over 7 bases. Trimming removed 4 bases from V and 0 bases from J; junction bases left unmatched: 2. CDR1 is SQVTM, CDR2 ANQGSEA, per germline. The CDR3 consists of 13 residues. The chain's CDR3 is CSVGGQLNTEAFF. CDR3 DNA sequence: TGCAGCGTTGGGGGACAGTTGAACACTGAAGCTTTCTTT. The variable domain in full, completed from reference TRBV29-1 and TRBJ1-1, reads SAVISQKPSRDICQRGTSLTIQCQVDSQVTMMFWYRQQPGQSLTLIATANQGSEATYESGFVIDKFPISRPNLTFSTLTVSNMSPEDSSIYLCSVGGQLNTEAFFGQGTRLTVV.

The rearrangement uses TRBV21-1 and TRBJ2-7; the table's D gene call, TRBD2, was not cross checked with the DNA. TRBV21-1 is a recognized pseudogene. There are 13 residues in the CDR3. The CDR3 region is CASSNPRRCEQYF. CDR3 nucleotide sequence: TGTGCCAGCAGCAACCCGAGGCGATGCGAGCAGTACTTC.

This clone was recorded once. The chain links TRBV9 to TRBJ1-2; weak D call: TRBD1 (5 bases). The CDR3 covers 13 residues. In germline, CDR1 is SGDLS, CDR2 YYNGEE. The V and J ends lost 0 bases and 8 bases respectively, with 11 bases between them. The CDR3 reads CASSVGEGVGYTF. The CDR3 nucleotides read TGTGCCAGCAGCGTAGGGGAAGGGGTCGGCTACACCTTC.